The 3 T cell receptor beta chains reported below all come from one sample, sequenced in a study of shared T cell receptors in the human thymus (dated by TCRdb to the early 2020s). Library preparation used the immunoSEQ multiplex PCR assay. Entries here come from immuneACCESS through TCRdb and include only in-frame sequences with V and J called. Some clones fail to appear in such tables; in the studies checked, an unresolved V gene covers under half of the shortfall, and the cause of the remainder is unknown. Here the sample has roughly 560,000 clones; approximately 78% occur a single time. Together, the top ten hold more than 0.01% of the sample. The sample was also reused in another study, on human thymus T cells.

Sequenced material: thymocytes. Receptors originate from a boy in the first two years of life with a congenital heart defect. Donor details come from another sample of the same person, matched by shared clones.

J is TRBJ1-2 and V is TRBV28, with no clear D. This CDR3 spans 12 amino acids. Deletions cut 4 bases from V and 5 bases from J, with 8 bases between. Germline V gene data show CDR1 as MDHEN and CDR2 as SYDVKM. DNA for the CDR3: TGTGCCAGCAGTTCCCCGGGGTATGGCTACACCTTC. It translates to CASSSPGYGYTF.

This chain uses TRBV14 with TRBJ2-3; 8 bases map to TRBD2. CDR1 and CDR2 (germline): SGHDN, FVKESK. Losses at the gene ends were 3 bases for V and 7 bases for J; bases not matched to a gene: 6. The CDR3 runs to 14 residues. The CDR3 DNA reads TGTGCCAGCAGCCAGGCCGGGAGGGGGAATACGCAGTATTTT. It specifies CASSQAGRGNTQYF.

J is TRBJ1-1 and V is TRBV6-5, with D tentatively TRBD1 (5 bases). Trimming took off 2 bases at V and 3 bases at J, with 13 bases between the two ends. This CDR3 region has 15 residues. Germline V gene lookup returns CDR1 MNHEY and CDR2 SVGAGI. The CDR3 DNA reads TGTGCCAGCAGTTACAAGGGGCCCGAGGACACTGAAGCTTTCTTT. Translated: CASSYKGPEDTEAFF.